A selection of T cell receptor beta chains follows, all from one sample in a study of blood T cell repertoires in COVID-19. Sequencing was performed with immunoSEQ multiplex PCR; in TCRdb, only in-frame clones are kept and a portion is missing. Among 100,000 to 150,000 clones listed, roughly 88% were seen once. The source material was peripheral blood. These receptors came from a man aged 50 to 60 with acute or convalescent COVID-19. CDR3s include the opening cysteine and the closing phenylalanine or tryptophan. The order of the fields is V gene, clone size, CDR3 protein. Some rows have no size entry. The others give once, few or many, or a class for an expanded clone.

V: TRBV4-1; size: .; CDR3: CASSQESGVNTGELFF
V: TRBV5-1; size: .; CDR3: CASSSDNVGELFF
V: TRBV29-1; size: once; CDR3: CSGRLAGYNEQFF
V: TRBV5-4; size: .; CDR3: CASSSGGEFEQYF
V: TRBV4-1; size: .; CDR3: CASSPLRVGSDIQYF
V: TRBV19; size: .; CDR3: CASSGGRGNEQFF
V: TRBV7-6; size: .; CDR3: CASSLSVRDGETQYF
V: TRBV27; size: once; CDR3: CASSFSRPGQTYEQYF
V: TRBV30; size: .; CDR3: CAWNLAGGVEQYF
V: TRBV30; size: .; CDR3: CAWSLGGQENEKLFF
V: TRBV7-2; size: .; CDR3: CASSLIGGSTDTQYF
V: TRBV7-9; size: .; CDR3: CASSSTPGQGFGNEKLFF
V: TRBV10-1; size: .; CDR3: CASSESPSRTGSSYEQYF
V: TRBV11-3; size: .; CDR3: CASSLDRGGYTF
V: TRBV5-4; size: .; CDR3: CASSLGSGREYETQYF
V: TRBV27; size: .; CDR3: CASSAGGSENIQYF
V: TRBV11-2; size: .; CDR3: CASSASGRFDEQYF
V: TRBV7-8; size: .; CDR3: CASSWAGNYGYTF
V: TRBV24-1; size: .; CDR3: CATSDGGQGGNTGELFF
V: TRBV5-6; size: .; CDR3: CASSPDRGNGYTF
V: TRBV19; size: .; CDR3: CASSTWSGQGPQPQHF
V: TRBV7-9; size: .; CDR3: CASSVAGVPDTQYF
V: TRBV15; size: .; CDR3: CATSREGREQPQHF
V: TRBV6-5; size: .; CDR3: CASMRGQLNQPQHF
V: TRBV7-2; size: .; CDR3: CASSLQTGRNEKLFF
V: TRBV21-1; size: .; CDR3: CASSYLTLTGNTEAFF
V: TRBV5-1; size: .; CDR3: CASRLTGGGTGELFF
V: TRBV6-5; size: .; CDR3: CASNRYYEQYF
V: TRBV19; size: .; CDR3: CASSIVQAEKLFF
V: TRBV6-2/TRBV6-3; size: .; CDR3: CASSYSGGKFSNQPQHF